Each of the 16 T cell receptor beta chains below was sequenced from the same sample in a study of siplizumab effects on memory and regulatory T cells. Produced via immunoSEQ multiplex PCR; TCRdb's table is partial and in-frame only. Among tens of thousands of clones, about 98% were seen once, and the ten largest hold about 1%. Sequencing used naive CD8+ T cells sorted from blood. The receptors here all came from a human donor in good health.

Remarks on this clone: Other DNA variants within this sample encode the same CDR3. This rearrangement joins TRBV6-1 to TRBJ2-1; TRBD1 might be the D (6 bases). Germline V gives CDR1 MNHNS, CDR2 SASEGT. The CDR3 contains 16 residues. V shed 3 bases and J shed 8 bases, with 20 bases lying between them. The DNA of the CDR3 is TGTGCCAGCAGTGAGGGTCTAGGGGGTTCTGTGGATGAGCAGTTCTTC. Protein sequence: CASSEGLGGSVDEQFF.

On this clone itself: The junction does not match germline at one end; this may be a read error. The V and J genes are TRBV15 and TRBJ2-2; D perhaps matches TRBD2 (5 bases). In germline, CDR1 is LNHNV, CDR2 YYDKDF (reference sequence). CDR3 size: 16 residues. The CDR3 region has the DNA TGTGCCACCAGGAGAGCCGAGGGAGCGCTCACCGGGGAGCTGTTTTTT. Its translation is CATRRAEGALTGELFF.

This chain uses TRBV7-8 with TRBJ2-1; 9 bases are a match to TRBD2. Germline assignment: CDR1 SGHVS and CDR2 FQNEAQ. The CDR3 has 13 residues. V gave up 2 bases and J gave up 10 bases; unmatched junction bases: 3. The CDR3 reads CASSLTGLAEQFF. In DNA form, the CDR3 reads TGTGCCAGCAGCTTAACTGGACTAGCGGAGCAGTTCTTC. The full variable domain, its missing parts supplied by reference TRBV7-8 and TRBJ2-1, is GAGVSQSPRYKVAKRGQDVALRCDPISGHVSLFWYQQALGQGPEFLTYFQNEAQLDKSGLPSDRFFAERPEGSVSTLKIQRTQQEDSAVYLCASSLTGLAEQFFGPGTRLTVL.

This chain uses TRBV28 with TRBJ2-3; TRBD2 matches 8 bases. The CDR3 is made up of 16 amino acids. Germline trimming cut 3 bases from V and 6 bases from J; bases unmatched to any gene: 11. Germline CDR1 and CDR2: MDHEN and SYDVKM. CDR3 in amino acids: CASSFSGVAPRDTQYF. In DNA form, the CDR3 reads TGTGCCAGCAGTTTTAGCGGGGTGGCCCCACGGGATACGCAGTATTTT.

This clone was seen once. The chain links TRBV7-9 to TRBJ1-1; D ambiguous. Germline V gene sequence: CDR1 SEHNR, CDR2 FQNEAQ (reference sequence). Trimming shortened V by 7 bases and J by 6 bases, and 0 bases separated the two germline ends. The CDR3 spans 8 residues. The CDR3 sequence is CASTEAFF. DNA of the CDR3: TGTGCCAGCACTGAAGCTTTCTTT.

This chain joins TRBV7-8 and TRBJ1-5; 9 bases line up with TRBD1. The CDR3 length is 14 residues. Trimming cost V 4 bases and J 5 bases; bases outside gene matches: 3. Germline V gene lookup returns CDR1 SGHVS and CDR2 FQNEAQ. As DNA, the CDR3 is TGTGCCAGCAGCTCGGGACAGGGAGATCAGCCCCAGCATTTT. Encoded protein: CASSSGQGDQPQHF.

The CDR3, as DNA: TGTGCCACCAGCCGTTCGACTAGCGGGATGACGGAGACCCAGTACTTC. Translation gives CATSRSTSGMTETQYF. This chain links TRBV15 with TRBJ2-5; 11 bases line up with TRBD2. The CDR3 is made up of 16 amino acids. The V and J ends lost 5 bases and 5 bases, in that order; junction bases with no gene match: 10. Per germline, CDR1 LNHNV and CDR2 YYDKDF (reference sequence).

The genes are TRBV4-1 and TRBJ2-3, with 7 bases that match TRBD2. Germline assignment: CDR1 MGHRA and CDR2 YSYEKL. The CDR3 is 16 residues long. V shed 4 bases and J 1 base; nucleotides not matched to a gene: 8. The CDR3 protein is CASSPTPLAGTDTQYF. CDR3 bases: TGCGCCAGCAGCCCAACTCCGCTAGCGGGCACAGATACGCAGTATTTT.

The rearrangement links TRBV7-9 to TRBJ2-7, with D uncertain. CDR1 is SEHNR, CDR2 FQNEAQ, per germline (reference sequence). The CDR3 totals 11 residues. V shed 2 bases and J shed 5 bases, with 4 bases lying between them. The CDR3 is CASSLSHEQYF. Here the CDR3 DNA reads TGTGCCAGCAGCTTAAGTCACGAGCAGTACTTC.

The gene calls are TRBV7-3 and TRBJ2-7; TRBD2 aligns across 9 bases. This CDR3 contains 15 residues. Germline V CDR1 and CDR2: SGHTA, FQGTGA. With 0 bases clipped from V and 4 bases from J, the junction kept 4 bases outside the gene matches. CDR3 residues: CASSLTPSGMYEQYF. DNA of the CDR3: TGTGCCAGCAGCTTAACGCCTAGCGGGATGTACGAGCAGTACTTC.

The CDR3 spells CASSTPGGETGELFF. The CDR3 DNA is TGTGCCAGCAGCACCCCTGGAGGAGAGACCGGGGAGCTGTTTTTT. The chain carries TRBV9 and TRBJ2-2; possible D gene TRBD2, 5 bases. The CDR3 extends over 15 amino acids. Germline-derived CDR1 and CDR2 are SGDLS and YYNGEE. Trimming removed 4 bases from V and 5 bases from J, with 15 bases in between. Full variable domain (rest looked up from reference TRBV9 and TRBJ2-2): DSGVTQTPKHLITATGQRVTLRCSPRSGDLSVYWYQQSLDQGLQFLIQYYNGEERAKGNILERFSAQQFPDLHSELNLSSLELGDSALYFCASSTPGGETGELFFGEGSRLTVL.

This clone occurred once. The chain has TRBV13 and TRBJ2-1, with 14 bases that match TRBD2. The CDR3 covers 17 residues. Germline trimming cut 7 bases from V and 9 bases from J; bases unmatched to any gene: 14. The germline gives CDR1 PRHDT, CDR2 FYEKMQ (reference sequence). The CDR3, as DNA: TGTGCCAGCACCCATGCCCCGACTAGCGGGAGGGCCGCTGAGCAGTTCTTC. Its protein product is CASTHAPTSGRAAEQFF.

This chain links TRBV6-5 with TRBJ2-4; either TRBD1 or TRBD2 may supply D (5 bases each). The V gene's germline CDR1 is MNHEY and CDR2 SVGAGI. The CDR3 has 14 amino acids. V was shortened by 6 bases and J by 5 bases, with 14 bases between the two germline ends. The CDR3 protein is CASSATGDQNIQYF. In DNA, the CDR3 is TGTGCCAGCAGCGCAACCGGGGACCAAAACATTCAGTACTTC.

The chain's CDR3 is CASSLTQGSGNYGYTF. The CDR3 DNA sequence: TGTGCCAGCAGCTTGACACAGGGGTCGGGTAACTATGGCTACACCTTC. This chain joins TRBV7-9 and TRBJ1-2, with 7 bases identical to TRBD1. The CDR3 is 16 amino acids. The V gene end was trimmed by 3 bases and the J gene end by 1 base; junction bases not matched to a gene: 8. The germline gives CDR1 SEHNR, CDR2 FQNEAQ (reference sequence).

The rearrangement uses TRBV19 and TRBJ2-1, with D unresolved. The CDR3 is made up of 14 amino acids. Per the germline V gene, CDR1 is LNHDA and CDR2 is SQIVND (reference sequence). V lost 3 bases to trimming and J lost 2 bases, with 8 bases between them. This chain's CDR3 is CASSISLPYNEQFF. The CDR3 DNA reads TGTGCCAGTAGTATTTCTCTTCCCTACAATGAGCAGTTCTTC.

This clone was observed once. V usage is TRBV5-5 and J usage is TRBJ2-5, with 7 bases identical to TRBD1. The V and J ends lost 0 bases and 5 bases, in that order; junction bases with no gene match: 4. This CDR3 spans 14 amino acids. Per germline, CDR1 SGHKS and CDR2 YYEKEE (reference sequence). The CDR3 reads CASSLEGARETQYF. The CDR3 nucleotides read TGTGCCAGCAGCTTGGAGGGGGCTAGGGAGACCCAGTACTTC.